This T cell receptor beta chain comes out of a study of blood T cell repertoires in COVID-19. About the study: Italy, Spain and the United States were the sources of the convalescent and acute COVID-19 samples. Sources were T cells, B-cell-depleted T cells, or PBMCs; the material itself was cDNA or gDNA.

In the original processing: It was from reference gene primer amplification that nucleated cell counts were estimated. Clones were sequenced by immunoSEQ multiplex PCR, and TCRdb holds only the in-frame ones, with some missing. V, J and clone size reflect that table, while D and trimming were determined from the DNA. The repertoire includes 210,000 or so clones, 87% of them detected once, and approximately 12% sits in the top ten. CDR3 length: 14 residues. Germline V gene data show CDR1 as MGHRA and CDR2 as YSYEKL. With 7 bases removed from V and 0 bases from J, the gap between germline ends came to 12 bases.

The chain is built from TRBV4-1 and TRBJ1-1; D gene unclear. The TCR comes from a woman between 18 and 30 years old who had recovered from COVID-19. The specimen was peripheral blood. The CDR3 spells CASTPSTMNTEAFF. For the CDR3, the DNA is TGCGCCAGCACGCCATCCACAATGAACACTGAAGCTTTCTTT.